Given below is one T cell receptor (beta chain) in context. Researchers processed graft tissue to release intraepithelial and lamina propria lymphocytes. This record comes from a study of graft-versus-host responses after intestinal transplantation. Profiling relied on immunoSEQ multiplex PCR, and the TCRdb table lists in-frame clones only, not all of them. The repertoire holds 7,500 to 10,000 clones, with just under 80% as singletons. Deletions cut 4 bases from V and 2 bases from J, with 17 bases between. This CDR3 has 16 amino acids. The sequencing used ileum tissue, collected less than 550 days after intestinal transplant. The genes are TRBV7-1 and TRBJ1-2; D is unresolved. TRBV7-1 is designated an ORF whose function remains uncertain. The receptor comes from a human patient who received an intestinal transplant, so some T cells may come from the graft donor. The CDR3 DNA sequence: TGTGCCAGCAGCTTAATCGGCGGGCAAGGCAACTATGGCTACACCTTC. Residues: CASSLIGGQGNYGYTF.